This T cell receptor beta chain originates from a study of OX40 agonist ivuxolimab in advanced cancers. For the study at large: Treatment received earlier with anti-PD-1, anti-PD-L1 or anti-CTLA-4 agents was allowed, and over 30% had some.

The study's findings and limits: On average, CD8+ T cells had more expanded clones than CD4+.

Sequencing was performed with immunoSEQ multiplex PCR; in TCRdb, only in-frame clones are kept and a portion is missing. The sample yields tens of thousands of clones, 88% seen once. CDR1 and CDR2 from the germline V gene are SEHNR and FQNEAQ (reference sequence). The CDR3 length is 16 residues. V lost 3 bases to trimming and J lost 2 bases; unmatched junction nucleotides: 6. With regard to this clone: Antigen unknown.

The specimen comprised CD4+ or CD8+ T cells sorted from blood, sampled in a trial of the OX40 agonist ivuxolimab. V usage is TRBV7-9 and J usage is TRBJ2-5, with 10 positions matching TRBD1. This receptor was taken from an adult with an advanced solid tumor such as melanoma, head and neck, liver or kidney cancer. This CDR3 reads CASSFRDRGPQETQYF. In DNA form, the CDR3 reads TGTGCCAGCAGCTTCCGGGACAGGGGCCCTCAAGAGACCCAGTACTTC.